The 16 T cell receptor beta chains presented below share a single source sample, sequenced in a study of OX40 agonist ivuxolimab in advanced cancers. Sequencing was performed with immunoSEQ multiplex PCR; in TCRdb, only in-frame clones are kept and a portion is missing. This table has some 87,000 clones, 70% to 90% appearing once. Source: CD4+ or CD8+ T cells sorted from blood, taken in a trial of the OX40 agonist ivuxolimab. The receptors shown here come from an adult with an advanced solid tumor such as melanoma, head and neck, liver or kidney cancer.

The chain has TRBV2 and TRBJ2-1; 7 bases fit TRBD2. There are 14 residues in the CDR3. Germline trimming cut 7 bases from V and 0 bases from J; bases unmatched to any gene: 3. CDR1 is SNHLY, CDR2 FYNNEI, per germline. This CDR3 reads CASTGRSSYNEQFF. The CDR3 DNA is TGTGCCAGCACCGGGAGGAGCTCCTACAATGAGCAGTTCTTC.

The V gene is TRBV27, the J gene TRBJ2-3, with TRBD2 matching 7 bases. This CDR3 has 15 residues. The J segment lost 2 bases and the V segment lost 6 bases, leaving 8 bases of the junction unmatched. Per the germline V gene, CDR1 is MNHEY and CDR2 is SMNVEV (reference sequence). The CDR3 region is CASRRRETVTDTQYF. In nucleotides, the CDR3 is TGTGCCAGCAGGCGGCGGGAGACGGTCACAGATACGCAGTATTTT.

This clone appeared a few times. The chain employs TRBV27 and TRBJ2-7; perhaps TRBD2 as D (7 bases). V lost 2 bases to trimming and J lost 10 bases, with 21 bases between them. Germline loops: CDR1 MNHEY, CDR2 SMNVEV (reference sequence). CDR3 length equals 15 residues. The DNA of the CDR3 is TGTGCCAGCAGTTTAAAGGGCGGGGGCCTTAACCCCCAGTACTTC. Translating gives CASSLKGGGLNPQYF.

The chain uses TRBV9 and TRBJ1-2, with D hard to call. The V and J ends lost 3 bases and 5 bases respectively, with 11 bases between them. The CDR3 has 13 amino acids. From germline, CDR1 is SGDLS and CDR2 YYNGEE. As DNA, the CDR3 is TGTGCCAGCAGCGGCGGCCCGGGGTATGGCTACACCTTC. Its translation: CASSGGPGYGYTF.

This chain uses TRBV14 with TRBJ2-7, with D uncertain. V lost 1 base, J lost 5 bases, and 6 bases lay in between. CDR1 and CDR2 (germline): SGHDN, FVKESK. The CDR3 runs 12 residues. CDR3 protein: CASSQARHEQYF. Written as DNA, the CDR3 is TGTGCCAGCAGCCAAGCCAGACACGAGCAGTACTTC.

This rearrangement joins TRBV18 to TRBJ2-1; TRBD2 matches at 11 bases. This CDR3 comprises 16 residues. V lost 3 bases to trimming and J lost 7 bases; unmatched junction nucleotides: 8. The germline V gene has CDR1 KGHSH and CDR2 LQKENI. The CDR3 DNA reads TGTGCCAGCTCACCCCCTAGCGGGAGGTTTAAAAATGAGCAGTTCTTC. Amino acids: CASSPPSGRFKNEQFF.

The V call is TRBV7-9, the J call TRBJ1-3; D is undetermined. Germline CDR1 reads SEHNR; CDR2 reads FQNEAQ (reference sequence). The CDR3 has 15 residues. Trimming took 1 base from V and 0 from J, leaving 7 bases between them. CDR3 protein: CASSLGEASGNTIYF. The CDR3 region has the DNA TGTGCCAGCAGCTTAGGGGAAGCCTCTGGAAACACCATATATTTT. The full variable domain, in which reference TRBV7-9 and TRBJ1-3 provide the parts outside the CDR3, is DTGVSQNPRHKITKRGQNVTFRCDPISEHNRLYWYRQTLGQGPEFLTYFQNEAQLEKSRLLSDRFSAERPKGSFSTLEIQRTEQGDSAMYLCASSLGEASGNTIYFGEGSWLTVV.

The chain couples TRBV5-4 to TRBJ2-3; 7 nucleotides line up with TRBD2. The V gene end was trimmed by 6 bases and the J gene end by 3 bases; junction bases not matched to a gene: 16. There are 17 residues in the CDR3. Germline values: CDR1 SGHNT, CDR2 YYREEE (reference sequence). Here the CDR3 DNA reads TGTGCCAGCACCCCCCGTCGGGGAGGGCAGAATACAGATACGCAGTATTTT. Its translation is CASTPRRGGQNTDTQYF.

The V and J genes are TRBV7-2 and TRBJ2-5; TRBD2 aligns across 10 bases. The CDR3 is made up of 16 amino acids. Germline V lookup: CDR1 SGHTA, CDR2 FQGNSA. The J segment lost 1 base and the V segment lost 0 bases, leaving 2 bases of the junction unmatched. This chain's CDR3 is CASSLAASGGQETQYF. CDR3 coding DNA: TGTGCCAGCAGCTTAGCGGCTAGCGGGGGCCAAGAGACCCAGTACTTC.

V gene TRBV5-6 combines with J gene TRBJ2-1, with 8 bases lining up with TRBD2. The CDR3 is made up of 18 amino acids. The V gene end was trimmed by 0 bases and the J gene end by 0 bases; junction bases not matched to a gene: 8. The germline V gene encodes CDR1 SGHDT and CDR2 YYEEEE. This chain's CDR3 is CASSLVSGAVSSYNEQFF. The CDR3 DNA sequence: TGTGCCAGCAGCTTGGTTAGCGGGGCTGTGAGCTCCTACAATGAGCAGTTCTTC.

This clone was seen a few times. This sequence joins TRBV7-6 and TRBJ2-1; D may be TRBD1 (5 bases). The V gene lost 8 bases and the J gene lost 6 bases, with 8 bases spanning the gap. Germline loops: CDR1 SGHVS, CDR2 FNYEAQ. The CDR3 spans 11 residues. CDR3 bases: TGTGCCAGCCAGGGCCCCAATGAGCAGTTCTTC. This gives the protein CASQGPNEQFF.

The V gene is TRBV5-5, the J gene TRBJ2-7; 10 bases are a match to TRBD1. From germline, CDR1 is SGHKS and CDR2 YYEKEE (reference sequence). J gave up 6 bases and V 4 bases, and 7 bases lay outside the gene matches. The CDR3 is 14 residues long. CDR3 loop: CASSPLTGGVEQYF. In DNA form, the CDR3 reads TGTGCCAGCAGCCCATTGACAGGGGGCGTCGAGCAGTACTTC.

The chain couples TRBV19 to TRBJ1-5, with D possibly matching TRBD1 (5 bases). The V and J ends lost 4 bases and 0 bases respectively, with 10 bases between them. The CDR3 contains 15 residues. Germline CDR1 is LNHDA and CDR2 is SQIVND (reference sequence). CDR3 DNA: TGTGCCAGTAGTACCGCAGGGTATAGCAATCAGCCCCAGCATTTT. It codes for CASSTAGYSNQPQHF.

This clone was detected a few times. This chain links TRBV18 with TRBJ1-2; no reliable D call. The V gene lost 2 bases and the J gene lost 5 bases, with 9 bases spanning the gap. Germline values: CDR1 KGHSH, CDR2 LQKENI. The CDR3 has 13 residues. The DNA of the CDR3 is TGTGCCAGCTCACCAGCGGAGGCTTATGGCTACACCTTC. Translating gives CASSPAEAYGYTF. Full variable domain (rest looked up from reference TRBV18 and TRBJ1-2): NAGVMQNPRHLVRRRGQEARLRCSPMKGHSHVYWYRQLPEEGLKFMVYLQKENIIDESGMPKERFSAEFPKEGPSILRIQQVVRGDSAAYFCASSPAEAYGYTFGSGTRLTVV.

The rearrangement uses TRBV19 and TRBJ2-3; TRBD2 agrees at 10 bases. CDR1 and CDR2 (germline): LNHDA, SQIVND (reference sequence). There are 14 residues in the CDR3. V shed 9 bases and J 5 bases; nucleotides not matched to a gene: 8. CDR3 in amino acids: CASKIAGGGDTQYF. Written as DNA, the CDR3 is TGTGCCAGCAAGATAGCGGGAGGAGGAGATACGCAGTATTTT.

V usage is TRBV11-3 and J usage is TRBJ2-2, with D perhaps given as TRBD1 or TRBD2 (5 bases each). The CDR3 length is 15 residues. From germline, CDR1 is SGHNT and CDR2 YENEEA. V was pared by 2 bases and J by 5 bases, with 12 bases between. CDR3 protein: CASSLSDRGTGELFF. Written as DNA, the CDR3 is TGTGCCAGCAGCTTATCAGACAGAGGGACCGGGGAGCTGTTTTTT.